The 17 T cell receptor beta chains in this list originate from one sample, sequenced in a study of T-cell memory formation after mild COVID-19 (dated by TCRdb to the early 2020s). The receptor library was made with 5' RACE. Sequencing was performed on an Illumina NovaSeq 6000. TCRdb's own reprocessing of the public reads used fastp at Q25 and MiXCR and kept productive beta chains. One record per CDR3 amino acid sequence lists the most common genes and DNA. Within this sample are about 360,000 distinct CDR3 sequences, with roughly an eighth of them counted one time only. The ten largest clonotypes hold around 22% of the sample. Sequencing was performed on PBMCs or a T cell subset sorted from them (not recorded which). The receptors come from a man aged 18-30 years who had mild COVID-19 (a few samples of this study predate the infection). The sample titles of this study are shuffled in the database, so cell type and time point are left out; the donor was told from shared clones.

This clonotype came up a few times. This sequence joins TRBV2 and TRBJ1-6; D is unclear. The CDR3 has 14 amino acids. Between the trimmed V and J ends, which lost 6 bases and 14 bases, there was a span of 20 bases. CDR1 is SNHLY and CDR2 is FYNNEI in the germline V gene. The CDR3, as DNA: TGTGCCAGCAGGGCCCCGGGCCCAGAGTTTTCCCTCCACTTT. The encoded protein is CASRAPGPEFSLHF.

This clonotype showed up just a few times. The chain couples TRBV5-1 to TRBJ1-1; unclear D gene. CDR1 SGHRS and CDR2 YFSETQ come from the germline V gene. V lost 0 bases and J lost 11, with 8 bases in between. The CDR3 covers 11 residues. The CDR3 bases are TGCGCCAGCAGCTTGGAGGGAAGCGCTTTCTTT. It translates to CASSLEGSAFF. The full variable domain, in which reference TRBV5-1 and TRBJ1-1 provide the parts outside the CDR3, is KAGVTQTPRYLIKTRGQQVTLSCSPISGHRSVSWYQQTPGQGLQFLFEYFSETQRNKGNFPGRFSGRQFSNSRSEMNVSTLELGDSALYLCASSLEGSAFFGQGTRLTVV.

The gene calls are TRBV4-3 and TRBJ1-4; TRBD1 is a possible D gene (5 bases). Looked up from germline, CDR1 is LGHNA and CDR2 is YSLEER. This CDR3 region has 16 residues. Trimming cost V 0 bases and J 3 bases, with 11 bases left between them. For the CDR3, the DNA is TGCGCCAGCAGCCAAGACGGGGCGGGGGCTAATGAAAAACTGTTTTTT. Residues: CASSQDGAGANEKLFF.

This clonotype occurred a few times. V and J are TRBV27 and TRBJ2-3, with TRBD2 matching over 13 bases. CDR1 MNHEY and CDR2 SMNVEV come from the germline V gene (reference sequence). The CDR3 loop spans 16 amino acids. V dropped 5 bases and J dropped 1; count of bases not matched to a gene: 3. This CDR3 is CASSKGTSGGTDTQYF. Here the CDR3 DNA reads TGTGCCAGCAGTAAAGGGACTAGCGGGGGCACAGATACGCAGTATTTT.

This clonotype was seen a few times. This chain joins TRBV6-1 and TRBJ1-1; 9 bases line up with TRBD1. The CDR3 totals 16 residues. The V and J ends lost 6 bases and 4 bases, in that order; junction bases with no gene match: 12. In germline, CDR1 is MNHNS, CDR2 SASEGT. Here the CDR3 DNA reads TGTGCCAGCAGGCGCAACGCCGACAGGGGGGGCACTGAAGCTTTCTTT. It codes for CASRRNADRGGTEAFF.

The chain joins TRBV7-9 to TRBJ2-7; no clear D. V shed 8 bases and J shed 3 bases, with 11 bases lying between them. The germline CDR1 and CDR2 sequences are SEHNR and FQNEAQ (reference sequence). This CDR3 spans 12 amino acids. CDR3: CASCTKGYEQYV. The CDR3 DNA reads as TGTGCCAGCTGTACGAAGGGCTACGAGCAGTACGTC.

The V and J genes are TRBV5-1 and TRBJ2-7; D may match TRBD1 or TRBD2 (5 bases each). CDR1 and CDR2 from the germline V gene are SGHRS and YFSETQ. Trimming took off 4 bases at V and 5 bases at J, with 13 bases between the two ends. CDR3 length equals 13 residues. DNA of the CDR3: TGCGCCAGCAGCAGAGGGGCACATAACGAGCAGTACTTC. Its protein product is CASSRGAHNEQYF.

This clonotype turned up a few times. The CDR3 DNA follows: TGTGCCAGCTCTGCGATGGGACACCTAGGCTCCTACGAGCAGTACGTC. Its translation is CASSAMGHLGSYEQYV. V usage is TRBV6-2 or TRBV6-3 and J usage is TRBJ2-7; D perhaps matches TRBD1 (6 bases). Trimming took off 8 bases at V and 0 bases at J, with 20 bases between the two ends. CDR1 is MNHEY, CDR2 SVGEGT, per germline. The CDR3 has 16 residues.

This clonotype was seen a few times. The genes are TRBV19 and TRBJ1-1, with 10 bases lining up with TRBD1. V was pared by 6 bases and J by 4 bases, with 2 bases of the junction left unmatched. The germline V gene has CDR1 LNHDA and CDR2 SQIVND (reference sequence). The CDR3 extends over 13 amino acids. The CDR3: CASRRQGATEAFF. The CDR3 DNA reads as TGTGCCAGTAGGAGACAGGGGGCCACTGAAGCTTTCTTT. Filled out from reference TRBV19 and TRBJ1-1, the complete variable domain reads DGGITQSPKYLFRKEGQNVTLSCEQNLNHDAMYWYRQDPGQGLRLIYYSQIVNDFQKGDIAEGYSVSREKKESFPLTVTSAQKNPTAFYLCASRRQGATEAFFGQGTRLTVV.

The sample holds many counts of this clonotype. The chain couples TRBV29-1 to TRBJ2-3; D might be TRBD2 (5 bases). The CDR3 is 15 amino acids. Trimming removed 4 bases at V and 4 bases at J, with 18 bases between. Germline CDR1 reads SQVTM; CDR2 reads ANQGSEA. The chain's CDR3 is CSVGGRGNSPDTQYF. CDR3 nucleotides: TGCAGCGTTGGGGGAAGAGGGAACAGTCCAGATACGCAGTATTTT.

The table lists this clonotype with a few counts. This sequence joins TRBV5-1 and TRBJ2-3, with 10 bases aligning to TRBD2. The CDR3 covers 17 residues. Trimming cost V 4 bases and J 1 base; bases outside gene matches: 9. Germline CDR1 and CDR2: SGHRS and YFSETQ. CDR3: CASSPMFGLAGTDTQYF. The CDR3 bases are TGCGCCAGCAGCCCCATGTTCGGACTAGCGGGCACAGATACGCAGTATTTT.

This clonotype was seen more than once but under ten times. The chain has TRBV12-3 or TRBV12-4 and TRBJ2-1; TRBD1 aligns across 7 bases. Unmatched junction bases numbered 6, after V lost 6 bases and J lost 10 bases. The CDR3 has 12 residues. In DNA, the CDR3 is TGTGCCAGCAGGGCGCCGGGACAGGAGCAGTTCTTC. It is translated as CASRAPGQEQFF.

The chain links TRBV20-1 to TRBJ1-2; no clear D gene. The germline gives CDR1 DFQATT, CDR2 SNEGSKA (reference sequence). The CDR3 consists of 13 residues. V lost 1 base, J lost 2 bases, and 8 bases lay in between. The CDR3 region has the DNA TGCAGTGCTAGAGCAGGACTAAACTATGGCTACACCTTC. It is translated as CSARAGLNYGYTF.

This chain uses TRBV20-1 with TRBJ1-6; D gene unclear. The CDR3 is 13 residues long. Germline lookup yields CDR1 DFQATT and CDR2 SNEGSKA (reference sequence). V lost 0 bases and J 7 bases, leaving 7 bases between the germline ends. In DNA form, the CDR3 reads TGCAGTGCTAGAGATCTGGGGAATTCACCCCTCCACTTT. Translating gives CSARDLGNSPLHF.

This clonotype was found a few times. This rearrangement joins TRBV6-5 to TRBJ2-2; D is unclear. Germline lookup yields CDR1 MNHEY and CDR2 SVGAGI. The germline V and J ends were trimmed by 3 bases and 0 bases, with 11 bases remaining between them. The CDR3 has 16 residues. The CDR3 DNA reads TGTGCCAGCAGTTATCGGCGGCTGTCGAACACCGGGGAGCTGTTTTTT. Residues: CASSYRRLSNTGELFF.

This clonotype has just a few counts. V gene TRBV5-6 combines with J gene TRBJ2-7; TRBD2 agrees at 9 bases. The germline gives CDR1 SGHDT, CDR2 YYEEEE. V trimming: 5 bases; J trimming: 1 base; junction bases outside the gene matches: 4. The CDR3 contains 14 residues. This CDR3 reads CASRVAGESYEQYV. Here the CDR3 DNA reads TGTGCCAGCAGGGTAGCGGGGGAATCCTACGAGCAGTACGTC.

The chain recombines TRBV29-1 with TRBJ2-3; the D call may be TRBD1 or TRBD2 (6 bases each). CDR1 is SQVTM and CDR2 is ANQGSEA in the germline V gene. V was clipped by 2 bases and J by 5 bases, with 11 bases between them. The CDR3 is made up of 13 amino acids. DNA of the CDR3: TGCAGCGTTGAAATAGGGGGAGGAGATACGCAGTATTTT. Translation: CSVEIGGGDTQYF.